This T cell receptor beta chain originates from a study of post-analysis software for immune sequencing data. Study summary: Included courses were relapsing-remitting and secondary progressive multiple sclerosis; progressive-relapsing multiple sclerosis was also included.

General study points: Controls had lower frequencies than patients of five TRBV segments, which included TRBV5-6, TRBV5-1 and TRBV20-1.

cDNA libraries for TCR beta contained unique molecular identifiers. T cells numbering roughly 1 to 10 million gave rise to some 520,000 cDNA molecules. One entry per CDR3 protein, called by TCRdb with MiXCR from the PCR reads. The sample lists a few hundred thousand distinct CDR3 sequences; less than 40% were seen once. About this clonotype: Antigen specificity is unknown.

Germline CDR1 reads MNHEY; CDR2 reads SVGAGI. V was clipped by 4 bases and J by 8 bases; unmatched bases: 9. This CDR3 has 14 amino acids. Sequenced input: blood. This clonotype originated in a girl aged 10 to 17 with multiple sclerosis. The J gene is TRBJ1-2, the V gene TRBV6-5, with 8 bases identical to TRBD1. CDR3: CASSSSDRVDGYTF. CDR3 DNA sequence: TGTGCCAGCAGTTCCTCGGACAGGGTGGACGGCTACACCTTC.